A selection of T cell receptor beta chains follows, all from one sample in a study of CD8 T cells in Susac syndrome. TCRdb recomputed calls from the immunoSEQ multiplex PCR reads with MiXCR, one row per CDR3 protein. This sample yields approximately 100,000 distinct CDR3 sequences, of which roughly 94% are seen a single time; around 0.38% belongs to the top ten. The sequenced sample consisted of CD8+ T cells from PBMCs. These receptors were obtained from a human donor with Susac syndrome. Each CDR3 is given with its conserved first and last residue. Fields, in order: V gene, J gene, D gene, clone size, CDR3 protein. D genes are given only for firm matches. Clone size is stated in some rows and not others, as once, few, many or a class when expanded.

TRBV20-1	TRBJ2-1	TRBD2	.	CSALGGSGGLDEQFF
TRBV12-3/TRBV12-4	TRBJ2-5	.	.	CASSLASPAKAETQYF
TRBV20-1	TRBJ1-3	.	.	CSAIKRQISGNTIYF
TRBV7-9	TRBJ2-5	TRBD2	.	CASSFSQRSGGQETQYF
TRBV9	TRBJ1-6	.	.	CASSVGGGASPLHF
TRBV27	TRBJ1-1	TRBD1	.	CASSLYGTGDTEAFF
TRBV9	TRBJ1-5	.	.	CASSVRSNQPQHF
TRBV20-1	TRBJ1-4	.	.	CSARVLGDEKLFF
TRBV10-3	TRBJ2-7	.	.	CAISETLNRYEQYF
TRBV20-1	TRBJ2-1	TRBD2	.	CSARGLTSGPGRNEQFF
TRBV7-2	TRBJ2-4	.	.	CASSLGRSQVPDIQYF
TRBV7-9	TRBJ2-3	.	.	CASTPGLGKADTQYF
TRBV12-3/TRBV12-4	TRBJ1-5	.	.	CASRDGPNQPQHF
TRBV9	TRBJ1-2	TRBD1	.	CASSVRRGPLDGYTF
TRBV7-9	TRBJ2-7	TRBD2	.	CASSSRLAGGLEQYF
TRBV20-1	TRBJ1-5	.	.	CSARANQGSNQPQHF
TRBV6-5	TRBJ2-2	.	.	CASGTYREAGELFF
TRBV19	TRBJ1-2	.	.	CASKVRGTDYGYTF
TRBV25-1	TRBJ2-1	.	once	CASSDDRVSGDEQFF
TRBV5-1	TRBJ2-3	.	.	CASSLALDSTDTQYF
TRBV2	TRBJ1-2	.	.	CASSETRGYTF
TRBV9	TRBJ2-6	.	.	CASSVGASGANVLTF
TRBV19	TRBJ2-7	.	.	CASSIWGAGEQYF
TRBV9	TRBJ2-2	.	.	CASSVSRELFF
TRBV5-1	TRBJ2-7	.	.	CASSLTGTPPYEQYF
TRBV20-1	TRBJ1-6	.	.	CSARDGKRVTSPLHF
TRBV4-1	TRBJ1-1	.	.	CASSPREGLTEAFF
TRBV20-1	TRBJ2-1	TRBD1	once	CSASEDRGTYNEQFF
TRBV7-9	TRBJ1-1	.	.	CASSSPGTSATEAFF
TRBV12-3/TRBV12-4	TRBJ1-1	.	.	CASGGGVMNTEAFF
TRBV4-3	TRBJ1-6	.	.	CASSQDSGSSYNSPLHF
TRBV9	TRBJ1-2	.	.	CASSRGYVYGYTF
TRBV9	TRBJ2-2	TRBD1	.	CASRPSGQGTGELFF
TRBV20-1	TRBJ1-2	.	.	CSARDRQVGGGSYGYTF
TRBV6-4	TRBJ2-1	.	.	CASSDAPGDEQFF
TRBV6-1	TRBJ1-6	.	.	CASSPSGGSSPLHF
TRBV7-8	TRBJ2-7	TRBD1	.	CASSSETGMYEQYF
TRBV12-3/TRBV12-4	TRBJ2-5	TRBD2	.	CASGGLAEQETQYF
TRBV5-1	TRBJ2-7	.	.	CASRMGPSYEQYF
TRBV24-1	TRBJ2-1	.	.	CATSELKYAYNEQFF
TRBV3-1	TRBJ2-1	.	.	CASSQGREQFF
TRBV27	TRBJ1-2	TRBD1	once	CASSLSTGRDYGYTF
TRBV6-5	TRBJ2-3	TRBD2	.	CASSYWGTSGPEDTQYF
TRBV5-4	TRBJ2-7	TRBD1	.	CASSLGPRPDREQYF
TRBV25-1	TRBJ2-7	.	.	CASSERTGAPSYEQYF
TRBV3-1	TRBJ2-4	.	.	CASSQGRGRITKNIQYF
TRBV14	TRBJ2-3	.	.	CASSPGALSTDTQYF
TRBV27	TRBJ2-2	.	.	CASSFGNTGELFF
TRBV7-3	TRBJ2-2	TRBD2	.	CASSFTSGGANTGELFF
TRBV20-1	TRBJ2-2	TRBD2	.	CSARDFERESNTGELFF
TRBV12-3/TRBV12-4	TRBJ1-1	.	.	CASSFGQGLNTEAFF
TRBV7-9	TRBJ2-1	.	.	CASSPGGPNEQFF
TRBV7-9	TRBJ1-2	.	.	CASSLVLADYGYTF
TRBV14	TRBJ2-2	.	.	CASSRGTYGELFF